The rows below give T cell receptor beta chains drawn from one sample of a study of T cell changes during pregnancy in multiple sclerosis. This table comes from immunoSEQ multiplex PCR, and its TCRdb copy is limited to in-frame clones, with some not included. This table has about 79,000 clones, 90% to 95% appearing once. The source material was peripheral blood, sampled in the second trimester of pregnancy. The receptors derive from a female donor in good health, enrolled as a control in a pregnancy study. Each CDR3 is given with its conserved first and last residue. A D gene is named only where the DNA matches it firmly. Clone size is not always given. Where it is, it says once, few, many or a class for expanded clones.

D	size	V	J	CDR3	DNA
TRBD2	.	TRBV4-2	TRBJ2-3	CASSQGGDLAGADTQYF	TGTGCCAGCAGCCAAGGAGGCGATCTAGCGGGGGCAGATACGCAGTATTTT
.	.	TRBV7-9	TRBJ1-1	CASSSEGSEAFF	TGTGCCAGCAGCTCGGAGGGGTCTGAAGCTTTCTTT
TRBD1	.	TRBV7-2	TRBJ1-2	CASSQARGQGARGYTF	TGTGCCAGCAGCCAAGCTAGGGGACAGGGGGCTAGGGGCTACACCTTC
TRBD1	.	TRBV10-3	TRBJ1-1	CAISGETGGGTEAFF	TGTGCCATCAGTGGGGAGACAGGGGGCGGAACTGAAGCTTTCTTT
.	.	TRBV9	TRBJ1-5	CASSEDRYSNQPQHF	TGTGCCAGCAGCGAGGACAGATATAGCAATCAGCCCCAGCATTTT
TRBD1	.	TRBV9	TRBJ1-2	CASSVEDRGQSYGYTF	TGTGCCAGCAGCGTTGAGGACAGGGGGCAGTCCTATGGCTACACCTTC
.	once	TRBV4-1	TRBJ1-1	CASSQTDSDEAFF	TGCGCCAGCAGCCAAACGGACAGCGATGAAGCTTTCTTT
TRBD2	.	TRBV7-2	TRBJ2-7	CASSLSGVSYEQYF	TGTGCCAGCAGCCTTAGCGGGGTCTCCTACGAGCAGTACTTC
.	once	TRBV6-5	TRBJ2-5	CASSNPSGDPWTQYF	TGTGCCAGCAGCAATCCTTCGGGGGACCCATGGACCCAGTACTTC
.	.	TRBV29-1	TRBJ2-7	CSVVTGRDEQYF	TGCAGCGTTGTAACAGGGAGGGACGAGCAGTACTTC
TRBD2	.	TRBV6-6	TRBJ2-7	CASGSRGSSYEQYF	TGTGCCAGCGGGTCGCGGGGGAGCTCCTACGAGCAGTACTTC
TRBD2	.	TRBV4-2	TRBJ2-2	CASSQEASGASNTGELFF	TGTGCCAGCAGCCAAGAGGCTAGCGGGGCCTCGAACACCGGGGAGCTGTTTTTT
TRBD1	.	TRBV11-2	TRBJ1-2	CASSLGQGDGYTF	TGTGCCAGCAGCTTAGGCCAGGGGGACGGCTACACCTTC
TRBD2	.	TRBV5-4	TRBJ2-7	CASSLAGGRTYEQYF	TGTGCCAGCAGCTTAGCGGGGGGGCGGACCTACGAGCAGTACTTC
.	.	TRBV7-9	TRBJ2-2	CASSVSLADLNTGELFF	TGTGCCAGCAGCGTTTCTTTAGCGGACTTGAACACCGGGGAGCTGTTTTTT
.	.	TRBV2	TRBJ2-5	CASSKETQYF	TGTGCCAGCAGCAAAGAGACCCAGTACTTC
TRBD2	.	TRBV7-2	TRBJ2-2	CASSPRGGPSGGTGELFF	TGTGCCAGCAGCCCCAGGGGGGGGCCTAGCGGGGGAACCGGGGAGCTGTTTTTT
TRBD1	.	TRBV5-8	TRBJ2-3	CASSSGQIGTDTQYF	TGTGCCAGCAGCTCGGGACAGATAGGCACAGATACGCAGTATTTT
TRBD1	.	TRBV5-5	TRBJ1-4	CASSSFPGQGHEKLFF	TGTGCCAGCAGCTCATTCCCGGGACAGGGTCATGAAAAACTGTTTTTT
TRBD2	.	TRBV9	TRBJ2-5	CASSEAGGLQETQYF	TGTGCCAGCAGCGAGGCGGGGGGCCTCCAAGAGACCCAGTACTTC